The next 29 T cell receptor beta chains were all read from a single sample in a study of blood T cell repertoires in COVID-19. Profiled with immunoSEQ multiplex PCR; TCRdb holds only in-frame clones, not every one. The sample contains 35,000 to 45,000 clones, 88% of which appear only once. Sequenced input: peripheral blood. These receptors all stem from a man between 70 and 80 years old with active COVID-19.

This clone was observed once. V usage is TRBV29-1 and J usage is TRBJ2-5, with D maybe TRBD2 (6 bases). The CDR3 sequence is 13 residues long. V dropped 4 bases and J dropped 5 bases, with 14 bases sitting between them. CDR1 is SQVTM and CDR2 is ANQGSEA in the germline V gene. The CDR3 region has the DNA TGCAGCGTTGGGCAGGACTACTGGGAGACCCAGTACTTC. Amino acid sequence: CSVGQDYWETQYF.

The chain links TRBV12-3 or TRBV12-4 to TRBJ1-2; no clear D gene. The CDR3 consists of 11 residues. Trimming cost V 6 bases and J 8 bases, with 10 bases left between them. DNA of the CDR3: TGTGCCAGCAGGGAGGGCGGGGGCTACACCTTC. Its protein product is CASREGGGYTF.

The rearrangement uses TRBV2 and TRBJ1-4; perhaps TRBD1 as D (6 bases). Between the trimmed V and J ends, which lost 6 bases and 0 bases, there was a span of 11 bases. The CDR3 sequence is 15 residues long. In germline, CDR1 is SNHLY, CDR2 FYNNEI. CDR3 sequence: CASRPGVATNEKLFF. CDR3 nucleotides: TGTGCCAGCAGGCCAGGGGTGGCAACTAATGAAAAACTGTTTTTT.

There are a few counts of this clone. V is TRBV7-2 and J is TRBJ2-7; 8 bases match TRBD2. The ends lost 4 bases at V and 3 bases at J; junction bases unmatched: 5. CDR1 and CDR2 (germline): SGHTA, FQGNSA. The CDR3 covers 14 residues. The CDR3 protein is CASSWAREGYEQYF. CDR3 sequence (DNA): TGTGCCAGCAGCTGGGCCCGGGAGGGCTACGAGCAGTACTTC. Based on the CDR3 plus reference TRBV7-2 and TRBJ2-7, the full variable domain is GAGVSQSPSNKVTEKGKDVELRCDPISGHTALYWYRQSLGQGLEFLIYFQGNSAPDKSGLPSDRFSAERTGGSVSTLTIQRTQQEDSAVYLCASSWAREGYEQYFGPGTRLTVT.

The chain is built from TRBV28 and TRBJ2-5; 9 nucleotides line up with TRBD2. This CDR3 has 15 amino acids. With 7 bases clipped from V and 4 bases from J, the junction kept 10 bases outside the gene matches. CDR1 and CDR2 from the germline V gene are MDHEN and SYDVKM. In DNA, the CDR3 is TGTGCCAGCAAGAGGCGGCGGGAGGGCCGAGAGACCCAGTACTTC. It is translated as CASKRRREGRETQYF.

The chain combines TRBV24-1 with TRBJ2-3, with 13 bases that match TRBD2. The CDR3 runs to 17 residues. With 4 bases clipped from V and 0 bases from J, the junction kept 3 bases outside the gene matches. Germline-derived CDR1 and CDR2 are KGHDR and SFDVKD. CDR3 amino acids: CATSERTSGRSTDTQYF. In DNA, the CDR3 is TGTGCCACCAGTGAGCGGACTAGCGGGAGAAGCACAGATACGCAGTATTTT.

This chain joins TRBV28 and TRBJ2-7, with D possibly TRBD1 on 5 matching bases. The ends were cut back, 3 bases at V and 2 bases at J, with 17 bases in the middle. There are 16 residues in the CDR3. Germline assignment: CDR1 MDHEN and CDR2 SYDVKM. The DNA for the CDR3 is TGTGCCAGCAGTTTGTCCCCATCCCCCAGGGCCTACGAGCAGTACTTC. Its translation is CASSLSPSPRAYEQYF.

This clone occurred once. The genes are TRBV4-2 and TRBJ1-4; the D gene is possibly TRBD1 (5 bases). Germline V gene lookup returns CDR1 LGHNA and CDR2 YNFKEQ. This CDR3 has 17 residues. V gave up 4 bases and J gave up 5 bases, with 20 bases separating them. The CDR3: CASSPMGQGGLNEKLFF. The CDR3 DNA follows: TGTGCCAGCAGCCCGATGGGCCAGGGAGGGCTGAATGAAAAACTGTTTTTT.

The chain recombines TRBV7-2 with TRBJ2-1, with D possibly TRBD1 on 6 matching bases. V was shortened by 5 bases and J by 1 base, with 15 bases between the two germline ends. The CDR3 length is 16 residues. Germline V gene data show CDR1 as SGHTA and CDR2 as FQGNSA. CDR3 amino acids: CASSPQGAGSYNEQFF. The CDR3 DNA sequence: TGTGCCAGCAGCCCACAGGGTGCAGGTTCCTACAATGAGCAGTTCTTC.

This sequence joins TRBV18 and TRBJ2-1, with a tentative D call TRBD2 (6 bases). V was cut by 3 bases and J by 8 bases, with 11 bases left in between. The CDR3 is 13 amino acids. Germline V lookup: CDR1 KGHSH, CDR2 LQKENI. CDR3 DNA sequence: TGTGCCAGCTCACCGCTTTGGGGGGATGAGCAGTTCTTC. Translating it yields CASSPLWGDEQFF. Full variable domain (rest looked up from reference TRBV18 and TRBJ2-1): NAGVMQNPRHLVRRRGQEARLRCSPMKGHSHVYWYRQLPEEGLKFMVYLQKENIIDESGMPKERFSAEFPKEGPSILRIQQVVRGDSAAYFCASSPLWGDEQFFGPGTRLTVL.

This clone was seen a single time. The chain is built from TRBV15 and TRBJ1-5; TRBD1 agrees at 8 bases. This CDR3 is 16 amino acids long. After removal of 4 bases from V and 3 bases from J, the junction contained 8 bases not matched to a gene. CDR1 and CDR2 from the germline V gene are LNHNV and YYDKDF (reference sequence). CDR3 DNA sequence: TGTGCCACCAGCACGTATGGACAGGGTGACAATCAGCCCCAGCATTTT. It codes for CATSTYGQGDNQPQHF.

The CDR3 coding sequence is TGTGCCAGCAGCCTGGGACTAGCGGGATCCGATACGCAGTATTTT. Translating gives CASSLGLAGSDTQYF. V is TRBV4-2 and J is TRBJ2-3; 13 bases are shared with TRBD2. The V gene end was trimmed by 4 bases and the J gene end by 6 bases; junction bases not matched to a gene: 4. The CDR3 has 15 amino acids. The V gene's germline CDR1 is LGHNA and CDR2 YNFKEQ.

The rearrangement joins TRBV7-3 to TRBJ2-6, with no clear D. The V end was cut by 5 bases, the J end by 1 base, with 6 bases between. There are 14 residues in the CDR3. Germline V gene lookup returns CDR1 SGHTA and CDR2 FQGTGA. The CDR3 DNA follows: TGTGCCAGCAGCCTGAGTTCTGGGGCCAACGTCCTGACTTTC. Amino acid sequence: CASSLSSGANVLTF.

The chain is built from TRBV11-3 and TRBJ2-3; no definite D call. The germline V and J ends were trimmed by 5 bases and 2 bases, with 14 bases remaining between them. The CDR3 runs to 15 residues. Germline V gene data show CDR1 as SGHNT and CDR2 as YENEEA. CDR3 region: CASSLNGEVTDTQYF. The CDR3 DNA follows: TGTGCCAGCAGCCTCAACGGAGAGGTCACAGATACGCAGTATTTT. The whole variable domain, remainder taken from reference TRBV11-3 and TRBJ2-3, is EAGVVQSPRYKIIEKKQPVAFWCNPISGHNTLYWYLQNLGQGPELLIRYENEEAVDDSQLPKDRFSAERLKGVDSTLKIQPAELGDSAVYLCASSLNGEVTDTQYFGPGTRLTVL.

V and J are TRBV4-2 and TRBJ1-6; D is perhaps TRBD1 (6 bases). Looked up from germline, CDR1 is LGHNA and CDR2 is YNFKEQ. V lost 4 bases and J 5 bases, leaving 18 bases between the germline ends. The CDR3 has 17 residues. The chain's CDR3 is CASSLDLRGGDNSPLHF. The CDR3 coding sequence is TGTGCCAGCAGCCTAGACCTCCGAGGGGGAGATAATTCACCCCTCCACTTT.

The chain employs TRBV5-6 and TRBJ2-7; TRBD2 aligns across 10 bases. Germline CDR1 SGHDT, CDR2 YYEEEE. CDR3 size: 15 residues. J was trimmed by 2 bases and V by 5 bases; bases with no gene match: 7. In DNA, the CDR3 is TGTGCCAGCAGGTTGAGAGCGGGAGGGCCCTACGAGCAGTACTTC. Its translation: CASRLRAGGPYEQYF.

The chain carries TRBV5-4 and TRBJ1-1, with TRBD1 as a possible D gene (6 bases). V dropped 4 bases and J dropped 4 bases, with 14 bases sitting between them. Germline V gene lookup returns CDR1 SGHNT and CDR2 YYREEE (reference sequence). This CDR3 is 14 amino acids long. The CDR3 sequence is CASSPGGGVTEAFF. In DNA, the CDR3 is TGTGCCAGCAGCCCCGGAGGGGGGGTCACTGAAGCTTTCTTT.

This chain uses TRBV5-1 with TRBJ2-5; no clear D. The germline V gene has CDR1 SGHRS and CDR2 YFSETQ. This CDR3 comprises 14 residues. V gave up 4 bases and J gave up 0 bases, with 10 bases separating them. The CDR3 protein is CASSRVPHQETQYF. CDR3 in DNA: TGCGCCAGCAGCAGAGTTCCCCACCAAGAGACCCAGTACTTC. Full variable domain (missing parts from reference TRBV5-1 and TRBJ2-5): KAGVTQTPRYLIKTRGQQVTLSCSPISGHRSVSWYQQTPGQGLQFLFEYFSETQRNKGNFPGRFSGRQFSNSRSEMNVSTLELGDSALYLCASSRVPHQETQYFGPGTRLLVL.

This chain connects TRBV19 to TRBJ2-1; D not resolved. Germline CDR1 LNHDA, CDR2 SQIVND (reference sequence). Deletions cut 7 bases from V and 9 bases from J, with 10 bases between. The CDR3 has 11 residues. This CDR3 is CASTRVGEQFF. The CDR3 DNA sequence: TGTGCCAGTACCCGGGTGGGTGAGCAGTTCTTC.

This chain connects TRBV4-3 to TRBJ2-7; 9 nucleotides agree with TRBD2. CDR3 length: 17 residues. CDR1 and CDR2 (germline): LGHNA, YSLEER. V lost 1 base to trimming and J lost 2 bases; unmatched junction nucleotides: 9. For the CDR3, the DNA is TGCGCCAGCAGCCAAGGGCCAATAGGCGGGGGGGCCTACGAGCAGTACTTC. Its translation is CASSQGPIGGGAYEQYF.

The gene calls are TRBV5-4 and TRBJ2-3, with TRBD2 matching 9 bases. The CDR3 extends over 16 amino acids. Germline assignment: CDR1 SGHNT and CDR2 YYREEE (reference sequence). V gave up 4 bases and J gave up 8 bases; unmatched junction bases: 14. The CDR3 reads CASSGVAGEGPFTQYF. The CDR3 DNA reads as TGTGCCAGCAGCGGCGTAGCGGGAGAGGGCCCGTTTACGCAGTATTTT.

J is TRBJ2-7 and V is TRBV15, with TRBD1 matching 11 bases. CDR1 is LNHNV and CDR2 is YYDKDF in the germline V gene (reference sequence). The CDR3 consists of 15 residues. Trimming cost V 1 base and J 3 bases; bases outside gene matches: 2. Written as DNA, the CDR3 is TGTGCCACCAGCAGAGGAGGGACAGGGGGCTACGAGCAGTACTTC. Its protein is CATSRGGTGGYEQYF.

The gene calls are TRBV18 and TRBJ2-5; D unresolved. CDR1 is KGHSH, CDR2 LQKENI, per germline. The CDR3 length is 13 residues. Between the trimmed V and J ends, which lost 4 bases and 2 bases, there was a span of 8 bases. The DNA of the CDR3 is TGTGCCAGCTCACGCGCCTTGCAAGAGACCCAGTACTTC. It specifies CASSRALQETQYF.

The V call is TRBV27, the J call TRBJ2-7; TRBD1 is a possible D gene (5 bases). The germline gives CDR1 MNHEY, CDR2 SMNVEV (reference sequence). The V gene lost 5 bases and the J gene lost 3 bases, with 14 bases spanning the gap. CDR3 length: 14 amino acids. The CDR3 DNA reads TGTGCCAGCAGTACAACAGACAGATTCTACGAGCAGTACTTC. Its translation is CASSTTDRFYEQYF.

V is TRBV19 and J is TRBJ2-1, with 10 bases fitting TRBD2. Germline lookup yields CDR1 LNHDA and CDR2 SQIVND (reference sequence). This CDR3 comprises 17 residues. The trim removed 1 base at V and 7 bases at J, leaving 10 bases unmatched. The DNA of the CDR3 is TGTGCCAGTAGTATAGTCCCTAGCGGGGGATTAAGGAATGAGCAGTTCTTC. This encodes CASSIVPSGGLRNEQFF.

This chain connects TRBV19 to TRBJ1-5, with D unclear. Trimming left V 5 bases short and J 6 bases short, with 5 bases between. The CDR3 spans 11 residues. The germline gives CDR1 LNHDA, CDR2 SQIVND (reference sequence). CDR3 protein: CASSSSQPQHF. The CDR3 coding sequence is TGTGCCAGTAGTTCCTCTCAGCCCCAGCATTTT.

This chain uses TRBV19 with TRBJ2-7; TRBD2 is a possible D gene (5 bases). CDR1 is LNHDA, CDR2 SQIVND, per germline (reference sequence). The CDR3 is made up of 15 amino acids. The V end was cut by 0 bases, the J end by 2 bases, with 11 bases between. This CDR3 reads CASSIDQVGTYEQYF. CDR3 DNA: TGTGCCAGTAGTATAGACCAGGTCGGGACCTACGAGCAGTACTTC.

This rearrangement joins TRBV3-1 (or the pseudogene TRBV3-2) to TRBJ2-2, with TRBD2 identical over 12 bases. Germline V gene lookup returns CDR1 LGHDT and CDR2 YNNKEL (reference sequence). The V segment lost 6 bases and the J segment 5 bases; nucleotides outside the gene matches: 7. This CDR3 is built from 16 residues. This CDR3 is CASRYLAGGQTGELFF. DNA for the CDR3: TGTGCCAGCAGGTACCTAGCGGGGGGGCAGACCGGGGAGCTGTTTTTT.

The chain links TRBV15 to TRBJ2-7; 9 bases are shared with TRBD2. Germline values: CDR1 LNHNV, CDR2 YYDKDF (reference sequence). V shed 1 base, J shed 6 bases, and the junction held 10 bases outside the gene matches. CDR3 length equals 16 residues. CDR3 bases: TGTGCCACCAGCAGAGCGTGGGCGGGGGGGAATCGCGAGCAGTACTTC. This sequence encodes CATSRAWAGGNREQYF.